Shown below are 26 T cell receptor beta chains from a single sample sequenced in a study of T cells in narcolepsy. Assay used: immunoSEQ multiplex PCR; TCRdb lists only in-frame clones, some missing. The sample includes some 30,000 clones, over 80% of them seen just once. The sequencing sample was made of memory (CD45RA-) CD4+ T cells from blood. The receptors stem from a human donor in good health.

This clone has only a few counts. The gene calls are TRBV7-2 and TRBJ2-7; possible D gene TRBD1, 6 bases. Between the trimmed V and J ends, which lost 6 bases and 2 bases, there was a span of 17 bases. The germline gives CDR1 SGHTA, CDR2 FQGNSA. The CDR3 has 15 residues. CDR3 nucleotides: TGTGCCAGCAGTCGGAACCGGGACACCCCCTACGAGCAGTACTTC. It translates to CASSRNRDTPYEQYF.

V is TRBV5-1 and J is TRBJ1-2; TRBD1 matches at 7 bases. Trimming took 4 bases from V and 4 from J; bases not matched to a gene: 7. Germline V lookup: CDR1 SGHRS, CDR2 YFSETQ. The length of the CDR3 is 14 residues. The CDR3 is CASSGGQTSYGYTF. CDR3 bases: TGCGCCAGCAGCGGGGGACAGACTAGCTATGGCTACACCTTC.

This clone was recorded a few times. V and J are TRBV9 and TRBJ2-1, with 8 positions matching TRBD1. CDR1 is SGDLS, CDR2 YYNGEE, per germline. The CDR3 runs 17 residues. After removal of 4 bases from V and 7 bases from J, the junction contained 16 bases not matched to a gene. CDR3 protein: CASSPVLDRVFWNEQFF. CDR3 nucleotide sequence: TGTGCCAGCAGCCCGGTACTGGACAGGGTTTTTTGGAATGAGCAGTTCTTC.

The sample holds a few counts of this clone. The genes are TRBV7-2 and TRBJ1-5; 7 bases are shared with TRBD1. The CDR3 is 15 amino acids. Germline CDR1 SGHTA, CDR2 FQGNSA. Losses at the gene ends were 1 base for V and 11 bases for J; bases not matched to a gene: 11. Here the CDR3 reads CASSLGQGFPKAQHF. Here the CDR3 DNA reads TGTGCCAGCAGCTTAGGACAGGGTTTTCCAAAGGCCCAGCATTTT.

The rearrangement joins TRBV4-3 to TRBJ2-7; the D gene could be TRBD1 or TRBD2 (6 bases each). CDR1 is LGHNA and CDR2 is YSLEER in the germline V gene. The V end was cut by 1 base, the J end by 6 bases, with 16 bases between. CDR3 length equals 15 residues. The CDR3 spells CASSQAASGGLEQYF. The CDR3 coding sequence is TGCGCCAGCAGCCAAGCAGCTAGTGGGGGGCTCGAGCAGTACTTC.

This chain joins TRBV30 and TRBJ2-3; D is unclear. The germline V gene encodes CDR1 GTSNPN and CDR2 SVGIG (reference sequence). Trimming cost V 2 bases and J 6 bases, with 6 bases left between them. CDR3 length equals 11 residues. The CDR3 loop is CAWSISDTQYF. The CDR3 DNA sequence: TGTGCCTGGAGTATAAGCGATACGCAGTATTTT.

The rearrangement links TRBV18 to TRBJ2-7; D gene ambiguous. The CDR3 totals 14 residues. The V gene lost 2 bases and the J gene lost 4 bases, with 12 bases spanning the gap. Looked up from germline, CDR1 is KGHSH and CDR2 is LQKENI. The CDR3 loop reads CASSPNGVGYEQYF. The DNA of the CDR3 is TGTGCCAGCTCACCAAATGGGGTGGGGTACGAGCAGTACTTC.

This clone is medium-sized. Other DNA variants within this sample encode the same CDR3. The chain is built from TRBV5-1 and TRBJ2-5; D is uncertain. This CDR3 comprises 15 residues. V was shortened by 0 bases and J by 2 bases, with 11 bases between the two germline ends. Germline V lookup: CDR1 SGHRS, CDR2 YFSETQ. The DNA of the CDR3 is TGCGCCAGCAGCTTGGGTCATGGTGGGCAAGAGACCCAGTACTTC. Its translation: CASSLGHGGQETQYF.

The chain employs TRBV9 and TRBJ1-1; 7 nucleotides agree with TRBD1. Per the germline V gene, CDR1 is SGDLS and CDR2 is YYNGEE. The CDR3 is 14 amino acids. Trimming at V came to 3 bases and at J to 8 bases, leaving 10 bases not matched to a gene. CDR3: CASSASGQSTEAFF. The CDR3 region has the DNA TGTGCCAGCAGCGCCTCGGGACAGTCGACGGAAGCTTTCTTT.

CDR3 coding DNA: TGCAGCGTCCTGGGACAGTCGAAAGAGACCCAGTACTTC. Protein: CSVLGQSKETQYF. This chain joins TRBV29-1 and TRBJ2-5, with 7 bases matching TRBD1. This CDR3 has 13 amino acids. CDR1 and CDR2 from the germline V gene are SQVTM and ANQGSEA. With V trimmed by 6 bases and J by 3 bases, 7 bases remained unmatched.

CDR3 sequence: CASSPRGIDEQYF. CDR3 DNA sequence: TGTGCCAGCTCACCTAGGGGTATCGACGAGCAGTACTTC. The chain has TRBV18 and TRBJ2-5; tentative D call: TRBD1 (5 bases). TRBJ2-7 matches the DNA end more closely, so the J call is doubtful. This CDR3 is 13 amino acids long. Germline assignment: CDR1 KGHSH and CDR2 LQKENI.

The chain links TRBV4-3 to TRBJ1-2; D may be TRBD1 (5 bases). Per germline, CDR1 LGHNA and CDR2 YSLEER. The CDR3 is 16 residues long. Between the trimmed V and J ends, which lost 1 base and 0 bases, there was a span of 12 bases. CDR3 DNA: TGCGCCAGCAGCCAAGCTTTCGGACACTCTAACTATGGCTACACCTTC. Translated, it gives CASSQAFGHSNYGYTF.

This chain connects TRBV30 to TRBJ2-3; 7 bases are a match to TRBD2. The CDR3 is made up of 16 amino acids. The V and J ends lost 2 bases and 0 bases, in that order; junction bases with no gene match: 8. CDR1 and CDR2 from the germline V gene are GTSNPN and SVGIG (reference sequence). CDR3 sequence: CAWSIGAGLSTDTQYF. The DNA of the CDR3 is TGTGCCTGGAGTATTGGAGCGGGACTCAGCACAGATACGCAGTATTTT.

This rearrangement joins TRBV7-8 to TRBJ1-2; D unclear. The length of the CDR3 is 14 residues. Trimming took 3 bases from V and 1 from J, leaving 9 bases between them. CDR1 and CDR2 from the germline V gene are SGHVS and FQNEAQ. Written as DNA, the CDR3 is TGTGCCAGCAGCTTGCAGGACCTTAACTATGGCTACACCTTC. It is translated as CASSLQDLNYGYTF.

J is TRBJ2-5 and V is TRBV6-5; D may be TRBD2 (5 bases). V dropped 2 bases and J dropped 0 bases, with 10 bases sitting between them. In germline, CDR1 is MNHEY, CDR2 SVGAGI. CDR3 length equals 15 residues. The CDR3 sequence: CASSYSGVNQETQYF. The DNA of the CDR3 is TGTGCCAGCAGTTACAGCGGCGTCAACCAAGAGACCCAGTACTTC.

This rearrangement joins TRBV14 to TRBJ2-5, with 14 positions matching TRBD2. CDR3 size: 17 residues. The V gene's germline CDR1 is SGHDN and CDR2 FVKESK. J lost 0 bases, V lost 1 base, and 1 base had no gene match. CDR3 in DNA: TGTGCCAGCAGCCAAGGGACTAGCGGGGGGTACCAAGAGACCCAGTACTTC. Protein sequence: CASSQGTSGGYQETQYF.

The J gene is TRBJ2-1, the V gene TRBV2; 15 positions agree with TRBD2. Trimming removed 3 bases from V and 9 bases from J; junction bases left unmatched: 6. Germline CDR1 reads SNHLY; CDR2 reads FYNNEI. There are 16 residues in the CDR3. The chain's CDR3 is CASSEEGLAGGGEQFF. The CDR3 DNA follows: TGTGCCAGCAGTGAGGAGGGACTAGCGGGGGGAGGTGAGCAGTTCTTC.

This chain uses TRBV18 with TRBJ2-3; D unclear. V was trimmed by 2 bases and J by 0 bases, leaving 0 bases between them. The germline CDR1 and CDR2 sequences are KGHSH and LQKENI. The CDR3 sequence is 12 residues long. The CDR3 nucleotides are TGTGCCAGCTCACCAAGCACAGATACGCAGTATTTT. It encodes CASSPSTDTQYF.

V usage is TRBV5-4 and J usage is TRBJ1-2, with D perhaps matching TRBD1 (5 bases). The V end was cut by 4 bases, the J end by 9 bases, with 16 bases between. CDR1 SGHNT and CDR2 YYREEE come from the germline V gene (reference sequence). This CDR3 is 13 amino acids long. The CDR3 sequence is CASSPTAGHRYTF. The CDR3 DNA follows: TGTGCCAGCAGCCCCACAGCGGGGCACCGCTACACCTTC. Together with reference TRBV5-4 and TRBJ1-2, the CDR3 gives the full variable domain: ETGVTQSPTHLIKTRGQQVTLRCSSQSGHNTVSWYQQALGQGPQFIFQYYREEENGRGNFPPRFSGLQFPNYSSELNVNALELDDSALYLCASSPTAGHRYTFGSGTRLTVV.

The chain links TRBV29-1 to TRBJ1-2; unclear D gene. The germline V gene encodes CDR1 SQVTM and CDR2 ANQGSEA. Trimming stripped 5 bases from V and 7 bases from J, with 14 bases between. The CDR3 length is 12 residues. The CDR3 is CSVLISGPGYTF. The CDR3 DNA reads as TGCAGCGTTTTGATATCCGGGCCTGGCTACACCTTC.

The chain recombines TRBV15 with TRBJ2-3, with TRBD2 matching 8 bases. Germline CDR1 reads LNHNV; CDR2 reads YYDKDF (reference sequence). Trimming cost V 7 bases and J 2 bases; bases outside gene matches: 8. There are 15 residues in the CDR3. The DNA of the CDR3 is TGTGCCACCAATCCGAGTAGCGGGGCCACAGATACGCAGTATTTT. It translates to CATNPSSGATDTQYF.

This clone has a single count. The CDR3 protein is CASRSAPSGANVLTF. Here the CDR3 DNA reads TGCGCCAGCAGATCGGCCCCCTCTGGGGCCAACGTCCTGACTTTC. The V call is TRBV5-1, the J call TRBJ2-6, with D uncertain. The V end was cut by 5 bases, the J end by 0 bases, with 9 bases between. The CDR3 totals 15 residues. Germline CDR1 is SGHRS and CDR2 is YFSETQ.

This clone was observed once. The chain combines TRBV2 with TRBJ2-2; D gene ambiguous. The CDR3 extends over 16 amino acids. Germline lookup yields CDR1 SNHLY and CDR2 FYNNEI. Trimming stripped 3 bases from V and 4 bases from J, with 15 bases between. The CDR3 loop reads CASSDQARVVTGELFF. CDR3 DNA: TGTGCCAGCAGTGACCAGGCAAGGGTGGTCACCGGGGAGCTGTTTTTT.

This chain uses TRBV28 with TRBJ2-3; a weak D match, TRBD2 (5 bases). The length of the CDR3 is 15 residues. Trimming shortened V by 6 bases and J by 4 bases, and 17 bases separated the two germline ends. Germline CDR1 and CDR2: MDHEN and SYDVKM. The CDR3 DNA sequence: TGTGCCAGCAGCTTACTAGAACCCACTGCAGATACGCAGTATTTT. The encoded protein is CASSLLEPTADTQYF.

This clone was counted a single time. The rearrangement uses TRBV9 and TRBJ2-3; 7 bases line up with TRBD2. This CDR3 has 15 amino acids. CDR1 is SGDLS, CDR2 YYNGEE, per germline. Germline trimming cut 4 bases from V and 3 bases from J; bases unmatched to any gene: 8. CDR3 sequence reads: CASSPAGLSTDTQYF. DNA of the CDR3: TGTGCCAGCAGCCCAGCGGGACTATCGACAGATACGCAGTATTTT.

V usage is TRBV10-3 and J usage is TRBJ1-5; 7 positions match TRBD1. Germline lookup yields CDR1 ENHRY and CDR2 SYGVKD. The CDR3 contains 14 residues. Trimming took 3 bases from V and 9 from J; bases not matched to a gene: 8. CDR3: CAISETGTERPQHF. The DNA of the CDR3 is TGTGCCATCAGTGAAACCGGGACAGAGAGGCCCCAGCATTTT.